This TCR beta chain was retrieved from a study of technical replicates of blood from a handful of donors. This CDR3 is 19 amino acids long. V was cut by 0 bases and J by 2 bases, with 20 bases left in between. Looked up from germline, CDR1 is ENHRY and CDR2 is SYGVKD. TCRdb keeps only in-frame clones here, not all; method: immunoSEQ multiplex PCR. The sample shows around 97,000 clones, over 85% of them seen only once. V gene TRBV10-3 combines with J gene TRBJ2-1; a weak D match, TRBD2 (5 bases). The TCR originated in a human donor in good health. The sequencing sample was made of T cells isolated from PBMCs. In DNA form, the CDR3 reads TGTGCCATCAGTGAGTCGATCGGAGCGGCCCCGTCGACCTACAATGAGCAGTTCTTC. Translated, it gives CAISESIGAAPSTYNEQFF.